The sequence of this T cell receptor (beta chain) was determined in a study of CD8 T cells in Susac syndrome. Study-level findings and limits: The TCR sequencing and HLA analysis in the study involved a relatively small number of individuals, as the study acknowledged.

The multiple sclerosis controls were treatment-naive patients, and their relapsing-remitting disease was stable or active. TEMRA cells underwent FACS enrichment and CD8+ and CD4+ T cells underwent negative isolation. This CDR3 has 10 amino acids. V was shortened by 6 bases and J by 8 bases, with 10 bases between the two germline ends. Germline CDR1 SQVTM, CDR2 ANQGSEA. On this clonotype itself: The antigen is unknown.

cDNA came from roughly 0.47 to 1 ug RNA primed by random hexamers. An immunoSEQ multiplex PCR amplified TCR beta CDR3 over 54 Vbeta and 13 Jbeta. TCRdb re-called the immunoSEQ multiplex PCR reads through MiXCR, storing one row per CDR3 protein. The data contain approximately 200,000 distinct CDR3 sequences, 92% of them singletons. The material sequenced was CD8+ T cells from PBMCs. The receptor comes from a human donor with multiple sclerosis. The chain joins TRBV29-1 to TRBJ2-5; possibly TRBD2 for D (5 bases). The CDR3, as DNA: TGCAGCGTCATAACGGGAACCCAGTACTTC. As protein: CSVITGTQYF.